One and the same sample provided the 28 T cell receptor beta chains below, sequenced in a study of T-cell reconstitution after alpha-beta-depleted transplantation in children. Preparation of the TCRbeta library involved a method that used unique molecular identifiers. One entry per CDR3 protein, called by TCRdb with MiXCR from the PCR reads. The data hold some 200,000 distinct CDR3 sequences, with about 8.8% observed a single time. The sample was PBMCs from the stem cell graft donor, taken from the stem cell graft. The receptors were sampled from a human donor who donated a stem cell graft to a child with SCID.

CDR3 in DNA: TGTGCCAGCAGCCAGCAGGGAACCCTCTCCTACGAGCAGTACTTC. As protein: CASSQQGTLSYEQYF. The chain is built from TRBV4-2 and TRBJ2-7, with D possibly being TRBD1 (5 bases). The CDR3 loop spans 15 amino acids. V was trimmed by 3 bases and J by 0 bases, leaving 12 bases between them. Looked up from germline, CDR1 is LGHNA and CDR2 is YNFKEQ.

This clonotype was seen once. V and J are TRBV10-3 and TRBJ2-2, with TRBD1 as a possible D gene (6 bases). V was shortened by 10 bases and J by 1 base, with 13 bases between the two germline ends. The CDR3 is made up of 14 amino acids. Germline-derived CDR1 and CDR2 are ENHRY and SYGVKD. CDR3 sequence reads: CANSGTKNTGELFF. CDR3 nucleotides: TGTGCCAACTCCGGGACAAAGAACACCGGGGAGCTGTTTTTT.

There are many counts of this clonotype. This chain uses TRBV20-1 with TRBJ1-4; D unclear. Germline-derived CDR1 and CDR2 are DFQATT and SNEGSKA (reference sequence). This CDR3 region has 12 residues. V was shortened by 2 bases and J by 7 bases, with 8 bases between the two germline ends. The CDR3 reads CSARPAGEKLFF. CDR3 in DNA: TGCAGTGCTAGACCTGCCGGTGAAAAACTGTTTTTT.

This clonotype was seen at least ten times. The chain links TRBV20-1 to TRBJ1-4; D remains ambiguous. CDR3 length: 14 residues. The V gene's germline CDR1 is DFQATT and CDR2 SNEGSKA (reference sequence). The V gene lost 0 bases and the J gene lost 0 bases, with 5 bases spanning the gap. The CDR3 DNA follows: TGCAGTGCTAGAGACATCACAACTAATGAAAAACTGTTTTTT. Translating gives CSARDITTNEKLFF.

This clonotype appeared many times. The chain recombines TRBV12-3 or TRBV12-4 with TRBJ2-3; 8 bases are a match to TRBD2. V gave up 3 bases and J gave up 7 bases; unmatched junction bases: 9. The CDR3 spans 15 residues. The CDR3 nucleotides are TGTGCCAGCAGTTTCACTGGGACGGGGGGGAATACGCAGTATTTT. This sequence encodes CASSFTGTGGNTQYF.

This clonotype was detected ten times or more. The CDR3 is CASSQTVLFAGELFF. In DNA, the CDR3 is TGCGCCAGCAGCCAAACGGTGCTCTTCGCCGGGGAGCTGTTTTTT. This chain connects TRBV4-1 to TRBJ2-2, with unresolved D. Germline CDR1 and CDR2: MGHRA and YSYEKL. With 2 bases removed from V and 6 bases from J, the gap between germline ends came to 13 bases. This CDR3 is 15 amino acids long.

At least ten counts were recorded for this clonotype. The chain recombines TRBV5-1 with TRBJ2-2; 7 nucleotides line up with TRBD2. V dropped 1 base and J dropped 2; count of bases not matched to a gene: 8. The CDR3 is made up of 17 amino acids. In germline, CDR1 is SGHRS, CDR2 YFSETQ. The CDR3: CASSLSPAGINTGELFF. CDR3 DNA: TGCGCCAGCAGCTTGAGCCCAGCGGGGATAAACACCGGGGAGCTGTTTTTT.

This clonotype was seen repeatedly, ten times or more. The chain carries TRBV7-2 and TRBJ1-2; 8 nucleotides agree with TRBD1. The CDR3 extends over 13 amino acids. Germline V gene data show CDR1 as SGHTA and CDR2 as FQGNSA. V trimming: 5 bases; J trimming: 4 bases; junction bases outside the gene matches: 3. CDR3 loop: CASSKDRAYGYTF. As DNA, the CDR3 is TGTGCCAGCAGCAAGGACAGGGCCTATGGCTACACCTTC.

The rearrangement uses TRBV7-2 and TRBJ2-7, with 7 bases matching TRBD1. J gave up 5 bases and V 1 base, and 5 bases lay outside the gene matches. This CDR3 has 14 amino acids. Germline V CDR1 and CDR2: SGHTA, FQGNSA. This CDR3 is CASSLGPTGNEQYF. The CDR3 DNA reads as TGTGCCAGCAGCTTAGGACCGACAGGGAACGAGCAGTACTTC.

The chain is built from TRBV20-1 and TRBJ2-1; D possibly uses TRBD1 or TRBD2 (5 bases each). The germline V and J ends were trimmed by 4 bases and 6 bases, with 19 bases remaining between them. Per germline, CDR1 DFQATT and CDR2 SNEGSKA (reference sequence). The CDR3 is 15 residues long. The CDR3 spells CSAIRGDRLVNEQFF. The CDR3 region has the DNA TGCAGTGCTATCCGAGGGGATAGACTTGTCAATGAGCAGTTCTTC.

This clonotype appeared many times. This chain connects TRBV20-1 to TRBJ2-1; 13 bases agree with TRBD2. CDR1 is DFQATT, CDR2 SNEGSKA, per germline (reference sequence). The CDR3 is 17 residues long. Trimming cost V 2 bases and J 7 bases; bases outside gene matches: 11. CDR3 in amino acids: CSARRLAGGSEVNEQFF. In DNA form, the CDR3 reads TGCAGTGCTAGAAGACTAGCGGGGGGATCCGAGGTGAATGAGCAGTTCTTC.

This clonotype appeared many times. The chain's CDR3 is CASSLTSGGEYEQYF. The DNA of the CDR3 is TGCGCCAGCAGCCTGACTAGCGGGGGCGAATACGAGCAGTACTTC. V gene TRBV4-1 combines with J gene TRBJ2-7; 12 bases map to TRBD2. V lost 4 bases, J lost 4 bases, and 5 bases stayed unmatched. The CDR3 extends over 15 amino acids. Germline loops: CDR1 MGHRA, CDR2 YSYEKL.

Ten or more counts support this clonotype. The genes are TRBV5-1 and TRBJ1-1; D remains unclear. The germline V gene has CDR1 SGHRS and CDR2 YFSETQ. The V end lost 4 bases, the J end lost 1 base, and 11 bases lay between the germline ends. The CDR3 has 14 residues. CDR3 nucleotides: TGCGCCAGCAGCCTAAGAGGCGAGAACACTGAAGCTTTCTTT. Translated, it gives CASSLRGENTEAFF.

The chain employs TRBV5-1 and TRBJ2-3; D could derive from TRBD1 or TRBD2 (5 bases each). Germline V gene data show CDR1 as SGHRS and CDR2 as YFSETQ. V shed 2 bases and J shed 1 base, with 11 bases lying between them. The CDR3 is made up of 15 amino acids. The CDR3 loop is CASSFEGRGTDTQYF. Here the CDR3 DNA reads TGCGCCAGCAGCTTTGAGGGACGGGGCACAGATACGCAGTATTTT. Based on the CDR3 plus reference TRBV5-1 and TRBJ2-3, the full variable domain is KAGVTQTPRYLIKTRGQQVTLSCSPISGHRSVSWYQQTPGQGLQFLFEYFSETQRNKGNFPGRFSGRQFSNSRSEMNVSTLELGDSALYLCASSFEGRGTDTQYFGPGTRLTVL.

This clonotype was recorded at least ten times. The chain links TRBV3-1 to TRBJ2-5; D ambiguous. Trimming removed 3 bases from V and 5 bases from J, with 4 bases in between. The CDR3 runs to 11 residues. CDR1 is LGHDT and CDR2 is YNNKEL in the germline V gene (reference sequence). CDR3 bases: TGTGCCAGCAGCCAGTGGGAGACCCAGTACTTC. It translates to CASSQWETQYF.

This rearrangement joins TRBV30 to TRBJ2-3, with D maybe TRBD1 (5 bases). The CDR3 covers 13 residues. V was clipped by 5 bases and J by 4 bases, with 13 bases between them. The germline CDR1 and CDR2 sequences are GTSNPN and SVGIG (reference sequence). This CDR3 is CAWGRVYADTQYF. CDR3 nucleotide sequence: TGTGCCTGGGGCAGGGTATACGCAGATACGCAGTATTTT.

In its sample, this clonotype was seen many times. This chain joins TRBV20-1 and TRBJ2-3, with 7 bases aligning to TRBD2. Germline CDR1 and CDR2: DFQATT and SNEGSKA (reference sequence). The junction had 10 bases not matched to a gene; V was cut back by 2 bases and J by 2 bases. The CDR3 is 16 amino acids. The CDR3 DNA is TGCAGTGCTAGAATAGGACTAGGGTCCTCCACAGATACGCAGTATTTT. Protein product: CSARIGLGSSTDTQYF.

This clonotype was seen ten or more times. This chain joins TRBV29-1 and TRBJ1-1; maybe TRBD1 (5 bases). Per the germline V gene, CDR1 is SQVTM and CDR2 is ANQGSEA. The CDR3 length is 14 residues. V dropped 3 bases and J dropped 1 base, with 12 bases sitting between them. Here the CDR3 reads CSVEWVRENTEAFF. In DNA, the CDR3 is TGCAGCGTTGAGTGGGTCAGGGAGAACACTGAAGCTTTCTTT.

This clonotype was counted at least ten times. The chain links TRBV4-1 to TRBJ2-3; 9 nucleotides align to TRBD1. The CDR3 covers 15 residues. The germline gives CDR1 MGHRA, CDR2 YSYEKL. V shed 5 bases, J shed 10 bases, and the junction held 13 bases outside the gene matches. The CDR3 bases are TGCGCCAGCAGCAGGACAGGGGCTGGGGCCATACCGCAGTATTTT. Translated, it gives CASSRTGAGAIPQYF.

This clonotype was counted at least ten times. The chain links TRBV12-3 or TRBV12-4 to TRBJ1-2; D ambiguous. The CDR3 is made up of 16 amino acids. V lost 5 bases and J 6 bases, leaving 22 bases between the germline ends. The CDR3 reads CASSPRRLNTHHGYTF. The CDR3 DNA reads TGTGCCAGCAGTCCCCGAAGGCTAAACACCCACCATGGCTACACCTTC.

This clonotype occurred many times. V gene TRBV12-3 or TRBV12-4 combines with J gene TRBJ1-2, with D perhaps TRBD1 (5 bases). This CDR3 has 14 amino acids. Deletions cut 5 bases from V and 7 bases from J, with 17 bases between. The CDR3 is CASSPGTTDLGYTF. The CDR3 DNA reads TGTGCCAGCAGTCCCGGGACCACCGATCTTGGCTACACCTTC.

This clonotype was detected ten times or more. CDR3 nucleotide sequence: TGCGCCAGCAGCCAAGATCTTGGGGGGGTCCCACCACACGATACGCAGTATTTT. It is translated as CASSQDLGGVPPHDTQYF. The genes are TRBV4-3 and TRBJ2-3; 7 nucleotides agree with TRBD2. The V gene's germline CDR1 is LGHNA and CDR2 YSLEER. The CDR3 runs 18 residues. J lost 6 bases, V lost 0 bases, and 15 bases had no gene match.

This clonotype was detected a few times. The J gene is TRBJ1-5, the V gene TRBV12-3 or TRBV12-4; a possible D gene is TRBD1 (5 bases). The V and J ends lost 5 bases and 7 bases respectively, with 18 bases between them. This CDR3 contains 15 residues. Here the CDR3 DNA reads TGTGCCAGCAGTCCTTCTTTGCGGGGGTCACAGCCCCAGCATTTT. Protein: CASSPSLRGSQPQHF.

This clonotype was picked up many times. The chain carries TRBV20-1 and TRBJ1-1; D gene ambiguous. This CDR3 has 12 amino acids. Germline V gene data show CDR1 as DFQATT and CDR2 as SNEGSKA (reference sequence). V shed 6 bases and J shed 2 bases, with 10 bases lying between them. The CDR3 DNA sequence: TGCAGTGCCCTTTCAGGTAACACTGAAGCTTTCTTT. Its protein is CSALSGNTEAFF.

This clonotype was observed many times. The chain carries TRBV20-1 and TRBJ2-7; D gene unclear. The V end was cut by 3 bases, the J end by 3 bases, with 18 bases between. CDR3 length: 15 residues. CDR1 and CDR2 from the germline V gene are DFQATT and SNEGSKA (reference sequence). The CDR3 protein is CSASGVGSGRYEQYF. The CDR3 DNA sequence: TGCAGTGCTAGTGGGGTGGGATCCGGGCGCTACGAGCAGTACTTC.

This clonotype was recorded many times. The CDR3 is CSASNPGLEETQYF. The CDR3 nucleotides read TGCAGTGCAAGCAATCCAGGACTAGAAGAGACCCAGTACTTC. This rearrangement joins TRBV20-1 to TRBJ2-5, with 7 bases fitting TRBD2. The CDR3 is 14 residues long. J lost 3 bases, V lost 6 bases, and 10 bases had no gene match. Germline CDR1 is DFQATT and CDR2 is SNEGSKA (reference sequence).

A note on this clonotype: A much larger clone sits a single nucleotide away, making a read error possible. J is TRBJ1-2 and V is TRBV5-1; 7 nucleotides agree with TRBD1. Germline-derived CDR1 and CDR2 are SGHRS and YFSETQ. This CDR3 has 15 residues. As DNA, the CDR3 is TGCGCCAGCAGCTTGGCCGACAGGGCCGGATCTCGCTACATCTTC. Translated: CASSLADRAGSRYIF.

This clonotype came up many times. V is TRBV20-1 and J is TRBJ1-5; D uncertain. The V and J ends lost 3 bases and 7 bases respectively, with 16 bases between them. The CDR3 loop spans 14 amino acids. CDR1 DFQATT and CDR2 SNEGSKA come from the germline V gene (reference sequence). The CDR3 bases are TGCAGTGCTAGTGTTGGTTCGGCTATGCAGCCCCAGCATTTT. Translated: CSASVGSAMQPQHF.